This TCR beta chain was sequenced in a study of long-term antiretroviral therapy in people with HIV (dated by TCRdb to between 2022 and 2023). About the full investigation: The earliest samples were collected approximately a decade before the 2015 WHO recommendation for immediate ART, a period when ART was typically delayed until CD4 counts fell. This retrospective serial study examined whether starting ART and sustained HIV suppression were associated with changes in the composition and diversity of the TRB repertoire in peripheral blood. The cohort contributed over 150 cryopreserved PBMC samples from about 33 adults with confirmed HIV infection, collected serially over a mean of approximately 6 years (range 1-12). About two fifths of the roughly 30 participants with HIV were female. No cross-contamination during QIAcube processing turned up in test extractions that ran a monoclonal T-cell line alongside 33 polyclonal samples.

What the authors observed across the whole study: Because PBMC availability was limited, only the TCR beta chain was sequenced, with no alpha chain pairing. Narrower CDR3 length ranges were observed in HIV repertoires than in controls, and an antigen-experienced repertoire with only a slight naive shift after ART was suggested by the network structure. Samples dated from the mid-2000s to the late 2010s, and the ART regimens used may be less effective than current ones. A significant increase in TRB diversity was found to be associated with ART initiation, although TRB diversity was observed to remain significantly below that of transplant donor controls even after long-term ART. Because cell numbers in pre-ART samples were limited, unsorted PBMC were profiled instead of sorted CD4+ and CD8+ T cells. The repertoire was dominated across all time points by expanded TRB clones identified before ART initiation, although this dominance was seen to fluctuate and to decrease in many PLHIV after ART. Inferences about post-ART repertoire changes are limited because no data were available on ART adherence, viral resistance or therapy changes.

Participants were included only if at least one PBMC sample before ART initiation and at least two post-ART samples were available. Treatment was received in the United States of America by all participants with HIV. Before DNA extraction, cryopreserved samples of 1-10 million PBMC were thawed and then washed. At the time of the earliest PBMC sample for each participant with HIV, ages ranged from roughly 20 to 60 years. PBMC samples from each participant spanned 1-4 timepoints before ART initiation and 2-8 timepoints after ART initiation, with a median of 7 samples. Serial HIV viral load, CD4+ T-cell count, ART history and demographic data were obtained for every participant. Genomic DNA was extracted from unsorted PBMC with a Qiagen kit on a QIAcube, processed in batches of 12 samples. The immunoSEQ hsTCRB v3.0 assay was used at survey level resolution to sequence the TRB variable region. A depth of about 40,000-50,000 T-cell genomes per sample was targeted for TRB sequencing. TRB libraries were pooled and sequenced on an Illumina MiSeq using a v3 150-cycle kit. The authors' analysis ran thus. Repertoire analysis ran in R within a reproducible Nextflow workflow covering QC, data transformation and analysis. LymphoSeq2, an R package for exploring AIRR-Seq data, was used to implement custom analyses. Several samples yielding fewer than 5000 total TRB sequences were excluded, leaving approximately 190 analyzed HIV repertoires. Of the approximately 190 retained HIV repertoires, approximately 60 were collected before and around 130 after ART initiation. Each repertoire was downsampled to 5000 TRB nucleotide sequences, and summary statistics were averaged across 100 downsampling iterations. Only TRB sequences with CDR3 regions of at least seven amino acids were retained for analysis. A Shannon entropy-derived clonality score and the Gini coefficient were used to measure diversity. Repertoire networks linked the top 5000 CDR3 amino acid sequences whenever two sequences differed by an edit distance of one. For TRB CDR3 amino acid sequences, antigen specificity groups and MHC restriction were predicted with GLIPH2. To flag known CMV, EBV, HIV or tissue antigen associations, CDR3 amino acid sequences were matched against VDJdb and McPAS-TCR. Pre-ART, post-ART and control groups were compared with Wilcoxon signed-rank tests and Holm-Bonferroni correction. Imported from immuneACCESS, the table was reduced by TCRdb to in-frame sequences with V and J called. These copies leave out some clones; in studies compared against another copy, an unresolved V gene accounts for under half, and the cause of the remainder is not known. That table supplies the V and J calls and clone size; D and trimming were determined from the DNA. This sample comprises over 15,000 clones, around 80% of them detected only once. 4.5% of the sample is held by the ten biggest clonotypes.

This clone occurred a few times. The antigen this receptor binds is unknown. No much larger clonotype is one base removed from it; base qualities were not supplied. The CDR3 sequence holds 14 residues, the cysteine and phenylalanine included. The retained sequence is limited to the CDR3, 42 bases, with the frame set at the first base. Reading the germline V gene gives CDR1 SGHDN and CDR2 FVKESK. The V end loses 2 bases and the J end loses 2 bases, and a stretch of 9 bases separates them. Sequencing used unsorted PBMCs, obtained 0.1 years before starting antiretroviral therapy. The TCR was taken from a man between 18 and 29 years old with HIV. Here the chain combines TRBV14 and TRBJ1-2; no D gene call is confident. The bases read TGTGCCAGCAGCCAAAACGGACGGAACTATGGCTACACCTTC. This codes for CASSQNGRNYGYTF.